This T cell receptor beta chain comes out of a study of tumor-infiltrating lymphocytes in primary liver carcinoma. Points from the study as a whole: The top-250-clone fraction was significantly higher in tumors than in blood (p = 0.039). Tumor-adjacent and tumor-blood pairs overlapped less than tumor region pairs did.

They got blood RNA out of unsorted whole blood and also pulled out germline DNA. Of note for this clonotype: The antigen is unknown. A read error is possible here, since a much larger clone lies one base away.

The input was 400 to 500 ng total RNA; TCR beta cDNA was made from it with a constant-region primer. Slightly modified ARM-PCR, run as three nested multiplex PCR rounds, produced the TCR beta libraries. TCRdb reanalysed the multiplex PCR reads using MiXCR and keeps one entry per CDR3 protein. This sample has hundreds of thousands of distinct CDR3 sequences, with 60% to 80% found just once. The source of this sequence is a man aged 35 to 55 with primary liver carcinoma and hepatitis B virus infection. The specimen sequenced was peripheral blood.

CDR3 sequence: CASSRLLSDTQYF. CDR3 DNA sequence: TGTGCCAGCAGCCGCCTTCTGTCAGATACGCAGTATTTT. V gene TRBV14 combines with J gene TRBJ2-3; no definite D call. Trimming took 4 bases from V and 4 from J, leaving 9 bases between them. The CDR3 loop spans 13 amino acids. Germline V CDR1 and CDR2: SGHDN, FVKESK.